This note documents a single TCR beta chain sequence. Its specificity is unknown. These data are taken from a study of OX40 agonist ivuxolimab in advanced cancers. Study results and caveats: Among the nonresponders, some also had low normalized T-cell clonal expansion.

V was cut by 3 bases and J by 9 bases, with 17 bases left in between. The CDR3 covers 13 residues. CDR1 and CDR2 (germline): SQVTM, ANQGSEA. Assay used: immunoSEQ multiplex PCR; TCRdb lists only in-frame clones, some missing. The table includes around 56,000 clones, approximately 90% detected once. The receptor's source is an adult with an advanced solid tumor such as melanoma, head and neck, liver or kidney cancer. The chain joins TRBV29-1 to TRBJ2-5; TRBD1 might be the D (5 bases). The sample in question was CD4+ or CD8+ T cells sorted from blood, obtained in a trial of the OX40 agonist ivuxolimab. The DNA of the CDR3 is TGCAGCGTTGAGTTGGCTTCCCAAGGGGCCCAGTACTTC. It specifies CSVELASQGAQYF.